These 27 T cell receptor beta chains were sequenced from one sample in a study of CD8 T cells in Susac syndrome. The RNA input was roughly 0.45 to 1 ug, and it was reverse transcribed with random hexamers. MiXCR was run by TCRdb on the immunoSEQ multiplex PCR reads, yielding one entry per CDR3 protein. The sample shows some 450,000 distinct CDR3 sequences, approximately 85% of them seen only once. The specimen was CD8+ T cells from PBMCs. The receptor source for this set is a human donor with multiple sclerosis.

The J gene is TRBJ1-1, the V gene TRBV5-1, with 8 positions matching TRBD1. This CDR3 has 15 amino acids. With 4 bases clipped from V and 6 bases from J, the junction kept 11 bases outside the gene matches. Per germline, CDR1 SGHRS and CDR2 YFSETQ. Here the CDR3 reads CASSDLGTGMSEAFF. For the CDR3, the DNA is TGCGCCAGCAGCGATCTCGGGACAGGTATGTCTGAAGCTTTCTTT.

The CDR3 coding sequence is TGCAGTGCTAGTCGGGATAGCAATCAGCCCCAGCATTTT. Translated: CSASRDSNQPQHF. The chain has TRBV20-1 and TRBJ1-5; no definite D call. CDR1 DFQATT and CDR2 SNEGSKA come from the germline V gene (reference sequence). V was clipped by 3 bases and J by 0 bases, with 6 bases between them. CDR3 length: 13 residues.

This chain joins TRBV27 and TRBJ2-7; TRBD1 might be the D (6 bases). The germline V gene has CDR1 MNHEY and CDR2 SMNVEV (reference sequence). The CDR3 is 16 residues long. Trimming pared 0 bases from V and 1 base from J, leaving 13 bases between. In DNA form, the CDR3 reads TGTGCCAGCAGTTTATCGGTCCAGGGGTTTTCCTACGAGCAGTACTTC. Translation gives CASSLSVQGFSYEQYF.

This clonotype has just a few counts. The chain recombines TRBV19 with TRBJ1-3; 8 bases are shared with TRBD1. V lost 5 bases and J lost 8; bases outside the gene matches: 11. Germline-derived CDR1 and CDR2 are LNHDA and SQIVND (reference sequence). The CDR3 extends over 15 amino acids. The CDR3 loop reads CASSSLGTGLDTIYF. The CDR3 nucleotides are TGTGCCAGTAGTTCGCTGGGGACAGGTCTTGACACCATATATTTT.

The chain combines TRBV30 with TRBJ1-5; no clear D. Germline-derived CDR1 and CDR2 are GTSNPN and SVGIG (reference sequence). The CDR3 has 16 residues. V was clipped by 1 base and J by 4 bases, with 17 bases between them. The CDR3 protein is CAWSGRGRRGNQPQHF. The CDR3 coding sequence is TGTGCCTGGAGTGGCCGCGGGCGCAGAGGAAATCAGCCCCAGCATTTT.

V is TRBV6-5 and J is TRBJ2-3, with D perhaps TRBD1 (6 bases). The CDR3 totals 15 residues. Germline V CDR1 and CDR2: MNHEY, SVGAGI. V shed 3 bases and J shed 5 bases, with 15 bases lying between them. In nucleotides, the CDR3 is TGTGCCAGCAGTTATAGTGGGGGCTTTGAAGATACGCAGTATTTT. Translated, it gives CASSYSGGFEDTQYF.

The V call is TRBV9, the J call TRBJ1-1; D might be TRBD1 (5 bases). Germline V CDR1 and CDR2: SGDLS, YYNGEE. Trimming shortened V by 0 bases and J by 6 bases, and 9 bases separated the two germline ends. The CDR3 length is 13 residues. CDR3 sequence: CASSVGGVAEAFF. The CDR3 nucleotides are TGTGCCAGCAGCGTAGGAGGGGTTGCTGAAGCTTTCTTT.

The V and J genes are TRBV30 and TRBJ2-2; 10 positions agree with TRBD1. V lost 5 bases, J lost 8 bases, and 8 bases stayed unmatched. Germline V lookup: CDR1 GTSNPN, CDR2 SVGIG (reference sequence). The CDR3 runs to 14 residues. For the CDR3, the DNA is TGTGCCTGGGGTGACGACAGGGGGCTGGGGGAGCTGTTTTTT. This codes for CAWGDDRGLGELFF. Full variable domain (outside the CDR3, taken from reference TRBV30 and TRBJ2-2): SQTIHQWPATLVQPVGSPLSLECTVEGTSNPNLYWYRQAAGRGLQLLFYSVGIGQISSEVPQNLSASRPQDRQFILSSKKLLLSDSGFYLCAWGDDRGLGELFFGEGSRLTVL.

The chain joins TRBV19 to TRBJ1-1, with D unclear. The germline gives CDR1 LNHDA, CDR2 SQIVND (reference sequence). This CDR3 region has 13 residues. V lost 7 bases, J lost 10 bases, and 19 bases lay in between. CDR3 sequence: CASKLRTEPGAFF. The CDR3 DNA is TGTGCCAGTAAACTACGGACGGAACCTGGAGCTTTCTTT. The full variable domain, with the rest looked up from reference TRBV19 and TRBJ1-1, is DGGITQSPKYLFRKEGQNVTLSCEQNLNHDAMYWYRQDPGQGLRLIYYSQIVNDFQKGDIAEGYSVSREKKESFPLTVTSAQKNPTAFYLCASKLRTEPGAFFGQGTRLTVV.

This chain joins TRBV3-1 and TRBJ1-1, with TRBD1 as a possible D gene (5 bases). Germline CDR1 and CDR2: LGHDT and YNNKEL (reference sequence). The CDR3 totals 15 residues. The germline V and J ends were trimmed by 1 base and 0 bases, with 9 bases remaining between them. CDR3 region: CASSQGLTVNTEAFF. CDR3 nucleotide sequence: TGTGCCAGCAGCCAAGGGTTGACAGTGAACACTGAAGCTTTCTTT.

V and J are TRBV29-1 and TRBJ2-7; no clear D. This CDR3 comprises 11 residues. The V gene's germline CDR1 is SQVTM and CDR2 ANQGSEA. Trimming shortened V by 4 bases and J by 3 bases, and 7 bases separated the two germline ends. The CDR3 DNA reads TGCAGCGTTGGGAGTTACTACGAGCAGTACTTC. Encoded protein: CSVGSYYEQYF.

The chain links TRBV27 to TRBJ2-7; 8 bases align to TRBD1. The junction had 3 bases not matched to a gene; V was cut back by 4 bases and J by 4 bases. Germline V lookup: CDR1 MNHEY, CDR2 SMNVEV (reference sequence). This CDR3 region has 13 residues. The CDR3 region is CASSSYRGYEQYF. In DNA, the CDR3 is TGTGCCAGCAGTTCATACAGGGGGTACGAGCAGTACTTC.

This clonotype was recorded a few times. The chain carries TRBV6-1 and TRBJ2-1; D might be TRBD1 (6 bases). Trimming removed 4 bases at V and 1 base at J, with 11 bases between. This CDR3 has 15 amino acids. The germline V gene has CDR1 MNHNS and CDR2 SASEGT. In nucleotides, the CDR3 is TGTGCCAGCAGTGCCAACAGGGAATCCTACAATGAGCAGTTCTTC. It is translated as CASSANRESYNEQFF.

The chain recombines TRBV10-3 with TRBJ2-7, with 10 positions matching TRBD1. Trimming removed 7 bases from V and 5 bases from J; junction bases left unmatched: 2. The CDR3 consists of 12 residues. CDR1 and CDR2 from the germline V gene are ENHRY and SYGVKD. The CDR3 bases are TGTGCCATCATGGGACAGGGGAACGAGCAGTACTTC. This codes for CAIMGQGNEQYF.

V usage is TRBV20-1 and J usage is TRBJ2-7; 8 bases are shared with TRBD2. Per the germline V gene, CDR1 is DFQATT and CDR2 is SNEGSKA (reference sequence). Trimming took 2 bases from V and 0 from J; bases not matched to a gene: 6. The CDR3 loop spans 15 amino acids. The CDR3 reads CSARLSGASSYEQYF. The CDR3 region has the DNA TGCAGTGCTAGACTTAGCGGGGCGAGCTCCTACGAGCAGTACTTC.

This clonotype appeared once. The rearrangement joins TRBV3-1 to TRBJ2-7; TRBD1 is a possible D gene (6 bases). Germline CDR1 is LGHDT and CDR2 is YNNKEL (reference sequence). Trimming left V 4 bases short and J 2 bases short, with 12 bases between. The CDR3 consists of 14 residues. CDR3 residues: CASSPQNRAYEQYF. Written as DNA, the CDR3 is TGTGCCAGCAGCCCACAAAACAGGGCCTACGAGCAGTACTTC.

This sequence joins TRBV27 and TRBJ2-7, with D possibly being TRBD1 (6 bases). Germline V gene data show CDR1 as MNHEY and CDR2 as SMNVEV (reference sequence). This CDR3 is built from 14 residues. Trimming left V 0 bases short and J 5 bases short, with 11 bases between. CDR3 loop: CASSLSNRVDEQYF. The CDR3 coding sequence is TGTGCCAGCAGTTTATCAAACAGGGTCGACGAGCAGTACTTC.

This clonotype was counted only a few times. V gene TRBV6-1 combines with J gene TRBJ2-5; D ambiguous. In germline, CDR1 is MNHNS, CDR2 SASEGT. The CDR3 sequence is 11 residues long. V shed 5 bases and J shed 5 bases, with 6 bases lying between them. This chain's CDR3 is CASSFEETQYF. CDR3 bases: TGTGCCAGCAGTTTCGAGGAGACCCAGTACTTC.

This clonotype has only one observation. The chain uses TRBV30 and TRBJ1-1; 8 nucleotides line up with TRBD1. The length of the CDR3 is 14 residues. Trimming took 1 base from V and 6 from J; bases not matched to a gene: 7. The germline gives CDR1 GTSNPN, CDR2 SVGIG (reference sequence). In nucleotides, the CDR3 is TGTGCCTGGAGTGAGAGACAGGGGTACGCTGAAGCTTTCTTT. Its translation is CAWSERQGYAEAFF.

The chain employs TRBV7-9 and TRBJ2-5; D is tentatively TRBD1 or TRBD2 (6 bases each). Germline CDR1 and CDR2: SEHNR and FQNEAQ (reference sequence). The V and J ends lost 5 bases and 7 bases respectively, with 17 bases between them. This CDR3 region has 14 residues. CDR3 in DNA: TGTGCCAGCAGCCCCGAGGGGGGCAGGGGGACCCAGTACTTC. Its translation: CASSPEGGRGTQYF.

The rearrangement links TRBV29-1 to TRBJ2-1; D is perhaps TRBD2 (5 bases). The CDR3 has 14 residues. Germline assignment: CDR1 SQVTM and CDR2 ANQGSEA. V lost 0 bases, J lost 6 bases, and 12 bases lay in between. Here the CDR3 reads CSVEEEASSNEQFF. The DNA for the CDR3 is TGCAGCGTTGAAGAAGAGGCTAGCTCCAATGAGCAGTTCTTC.

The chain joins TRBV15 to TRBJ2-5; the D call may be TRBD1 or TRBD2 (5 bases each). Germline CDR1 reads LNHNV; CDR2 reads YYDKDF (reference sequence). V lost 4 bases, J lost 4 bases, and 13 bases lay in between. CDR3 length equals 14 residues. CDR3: CATSTIRDVETQYF. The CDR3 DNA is TGTGCCACCAGCACGATCCGGGACGTAGAGACCCAGTACTTC.

The CDR3 reads CASSPVELRTDTQYF. CDR3 DNA sequence: TGTGCCAGCAGCCCGGTAGAGCTTCGCACAGATACGCAGTATTTT. This rearrangement joins TRBV7-9 to TRBJ2-3; no firm D call. There are 15 residues in the CDR3. Germline V lookup: CDR1 SEHNR, CDR2 FQNEAQ (reference sequence). V was cut by 5 bases and J by 1 base, with 13 bases left in between.

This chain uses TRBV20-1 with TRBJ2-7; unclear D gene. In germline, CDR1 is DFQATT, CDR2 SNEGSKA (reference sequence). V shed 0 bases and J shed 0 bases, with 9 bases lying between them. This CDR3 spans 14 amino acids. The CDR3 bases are TGCAGTGCTAGAGATCCCCGTATCTCCTACGAGCAGTACTTC. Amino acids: CSARDPRISYEQYF.

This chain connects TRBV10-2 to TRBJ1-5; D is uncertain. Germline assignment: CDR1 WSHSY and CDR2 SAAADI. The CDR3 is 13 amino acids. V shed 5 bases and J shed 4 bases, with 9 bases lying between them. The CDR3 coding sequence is TGCGCCAGCAGTATTTGGCAGAATCAGCCCCAGCATTTT. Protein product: CASSIWQNQPQHF.

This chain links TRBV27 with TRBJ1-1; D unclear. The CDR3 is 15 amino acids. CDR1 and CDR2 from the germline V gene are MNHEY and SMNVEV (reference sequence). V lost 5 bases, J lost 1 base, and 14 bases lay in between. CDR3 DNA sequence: TGTGCCAGCAGTGAGTTGGGCGGCCCGAACACTGAAGCTTTCTTT. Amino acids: CASSELGGPNTEAFF.

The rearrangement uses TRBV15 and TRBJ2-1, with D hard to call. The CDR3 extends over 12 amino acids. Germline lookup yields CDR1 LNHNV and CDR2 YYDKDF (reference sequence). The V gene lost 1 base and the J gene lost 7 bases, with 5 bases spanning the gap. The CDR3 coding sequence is TGTGCCACCAGCAGAGTTGCGAATGAGCAGTTCTTC. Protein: CATSRVANEQFF.